Sequencing of this TCR beta chain was carried out in a study of post-analysis software for immune sequencing data. Incorporated into the TCR beta cDNA libraries were unique molecular identifiers, which served to reduce PCR and sequencing biases. TCRdb recomputed calls from the PCR reads with MiXCR, one row per CDR3 protein. The sample yields 740,000 or so distinct CDR3 sequences, about 57% seen once. General observations from the study: The study found TRBV5-6, TRBV5-1 and TRBV20-1 among five or six TRBV segments more frequent in patients than controls. Controls significantly exceeded multiple sclerosis patients in normalized Chao1 diversity.

V was shortened by 0 bases and J by 1 base, with 12 bases between the two germline ends. The CDR3 has 16 amino acids. CDR1 and CDR2 from the germline V gene are SGHTA and FQGNSA. In its sample, this clonotype was seen many times. As yet, its antigen is unknown. V and J are TRBV7-2 and TRBJ2-5; unclear D gene. Sequencing was done on a sample of blood. This sequence originates from a girl aged 10-17 years with multiple sclerosis. In DNA form, the CDR3 reads TGTGCCAGCAGCTTAGCTACGGGCTTCGTCCAAGAGACCCAGTACTTC. This sequence encodes CASSLATGFVQETQYF.